The 9 T cell receptor beta chains below all came from one sample that was sequenced in a study of OX40 agonist ivuxolimab in advanced cancers. TCRdb keeps only in-frame clones here, not all; method: immunoSEQ multiplex PCR. This sample has tens of thousands of clones, with approximately 81% found just once. The specimen was CD4+ or CD8+ T cells sorted from blood, collected in a trial of the OX40 agonist ivuxolimab. Receptor source: an adult with an advanced solid tumor such as melanoma, head and neck, liver or kidney cancer.

The rearrangement joins TRBV19 to TRBJ1-5; D not certain. The germline V and J ends were trimmed by 3 bases and 5 bases, with 11 bases remaining between them. The CDR3 runs to 14 residues. From germline, CDR1 is LNHDA and CDR2 SQIVND (reference sequence). This chain's CDR3 is CASSILNSDQPQHF. CDR3 in DNA: TGTGCCAGTAGTATCCTCAACAGTGATCAGCCCCAGCATTTT.

This rearrangement joins TRBV5-4 to TRBJ2-7, with 9 bases that match TRBD1. The CDR3 is 13 residues long. Losses at the gene ends were 7 bases for V and 5 bases for J; bases not matched to a gene: 7. Germline V gives CDR1 SGHNT, CDR2 YYREEE (reference sequence). The CDR3: CASCPDRGHEQYF. The DNA for the CDR3 is TGTGCCAGCTGTCCGGACAGGGGCCACGAGCAGTACTTC.

The rearrangement uses TRBV10-3 and TRBJ2-3, with 8 bases fitting TRBD1. The CDR3 runs to 18 residues. J was trimmed by 2 bases and V by 2 bases; bases with no gene match: 12. Per the germline V gene, CDR1 is ENHRY and CDR2 is SYGVKD. CDR3 sequence reads: CAISEPRTGTGDTDTQYF. CDR3 in DNA: TGTGCCATCAGTGAGCCACGAACCGGGACAGGCGACACAGATACGCAGTATTTT.

The chain uses TRBV5-5 and TRBJ1-2; 12 bases fit TRBD1. Per the germline V gene, CDR1 is SGHKS and CDR2 is YYEKEE (reference sequence). CDR3 length: 16 amino acids. Trimming at V came to 3 bases and at J to 7 bases, leaving 10 bases not matched to a gene. The CDR3 region is CASSSIVGQGAGGYTF. The CDR3 DNA is TGTGCCAGCAGCTCCATTGTGGGACAGGGGGCAGGTGGCTACACCTTC.

The genes are TRBV30 and TRBJ1-3; TRBD1 is a possible D gene (6 bases). CDR1 is GTSNPN, CDR2 SVGIG, per germline (reference sequence). Trimming stripped 8 bases from V and 7 bases from J, with 18 bases between. This CDR3 contains 13 residues. CDR3 bases: TGTGCCGGGACAATACAGGGTTTGAACACCATATATTTT. It codes for CAGTIQGLNTIYF.

The rearrangement uses TRBV19 and TRBJ2-5, with TRBD2 matching over 14 bases. With V trimmed by 9 bases and J by 1 base, 7 bases remained unmatched. Germline V lookup: CDR1 LNHDA, CDR2 SQIVND (reference sequence). The CDR3 has 16 residues. CDR3 DNA: TGTGCCAGCCTAGGACTAGCGGGAGGTACCCAAGAGACCCAGTACTTC. This translates into CASLGLAGGTQETQYF.

This clone was found once. This chain joins TRBV7-2 and TRBJ2-1; 8 nucleotides align to TRBD2. CDR1 and CDR2 (germline): SGHTA, FQGNSA. Losses at the gene ends were 4 bases for V and 2 bases for J; bases not matched to a gene: 4. CDR3 length equals 15 residues. The DNA for the CDR3 is TGTGCCAGCAGCTCAACGGGACTAGCCTACAATGAGCAGTTCTTC. Amino acid sequence: CASSSTGLAYNEQFF.

The chain has TRBV29-1 and TRBJ2-7; D ambiguous. This CDR3 has 12 amino acids. Germline CDR1 is SQVTM and CDR2 is ANQGSEA. The V and J ends lost 4 bases and 0 bases respectively, with 7 bases between them. The CDR3: CSVGLSSYEQYF. DNA for the CDR3: TGCAGCGTTGGTCTCAGCTCCTACGAGCAGTACTTC.

The chain has TRBV5-1 and TRBJ2-1; 13 nucleotides line up with TRBD2. With V trimmed by 5 bases and J by 8 bases, 4 bases remained unmatched. This CDR3 has 14 residues. Germline assignment: CDR1 SGHRS and CDR2 YFSETQ. The CDR3, as DNA: TGCGCCAGCAGGGGACTAGCGGGATTGGATGAGCAGTTCTTC. This translates into CASRGLAGLDEQFF.